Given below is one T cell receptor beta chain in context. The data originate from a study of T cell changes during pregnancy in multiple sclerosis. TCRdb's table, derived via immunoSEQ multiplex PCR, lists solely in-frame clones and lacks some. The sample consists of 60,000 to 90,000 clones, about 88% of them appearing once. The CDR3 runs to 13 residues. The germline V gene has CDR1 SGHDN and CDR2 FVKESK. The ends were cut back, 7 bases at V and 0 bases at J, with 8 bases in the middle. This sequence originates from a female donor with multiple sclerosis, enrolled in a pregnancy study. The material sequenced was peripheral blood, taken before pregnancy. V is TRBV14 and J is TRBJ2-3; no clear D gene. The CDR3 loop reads CASTFTSTDTQYF. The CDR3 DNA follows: TGTGCCAGCACGTTCACTAGCACAGATACGCAGTATTTT.